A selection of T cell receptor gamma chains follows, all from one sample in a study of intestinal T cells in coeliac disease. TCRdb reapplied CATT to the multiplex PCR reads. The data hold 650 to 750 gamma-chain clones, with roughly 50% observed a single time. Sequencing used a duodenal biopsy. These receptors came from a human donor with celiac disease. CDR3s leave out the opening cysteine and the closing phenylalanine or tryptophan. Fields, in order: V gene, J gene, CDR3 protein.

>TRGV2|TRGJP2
ATWDPGVVVDWIKT
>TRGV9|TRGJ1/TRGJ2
ALWEVLLKKL
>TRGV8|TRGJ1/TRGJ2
ATWGVSYKKL
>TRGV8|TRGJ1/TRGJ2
ATWDTLGGKKL
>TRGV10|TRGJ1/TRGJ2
AAWAWARYKKL
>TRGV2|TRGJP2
ATLGRAPSSDWIKT
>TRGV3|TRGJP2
ATGTGSIGIKT
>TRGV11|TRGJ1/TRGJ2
ACWIRQDYYKKL
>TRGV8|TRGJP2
ATWDSSDWIKT
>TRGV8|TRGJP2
ATWDRRGGDWIKT
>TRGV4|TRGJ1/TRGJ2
ATIIYKKL
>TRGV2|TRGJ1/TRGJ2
ATGDLGIYKKL
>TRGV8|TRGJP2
ATGLSSDWIKT
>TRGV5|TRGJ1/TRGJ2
ATWGQARRYKKL
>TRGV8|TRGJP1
ATWDTTGWFKI
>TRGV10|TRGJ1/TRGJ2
AAWDSGPRNL
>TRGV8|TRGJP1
ATWVLGWFKI